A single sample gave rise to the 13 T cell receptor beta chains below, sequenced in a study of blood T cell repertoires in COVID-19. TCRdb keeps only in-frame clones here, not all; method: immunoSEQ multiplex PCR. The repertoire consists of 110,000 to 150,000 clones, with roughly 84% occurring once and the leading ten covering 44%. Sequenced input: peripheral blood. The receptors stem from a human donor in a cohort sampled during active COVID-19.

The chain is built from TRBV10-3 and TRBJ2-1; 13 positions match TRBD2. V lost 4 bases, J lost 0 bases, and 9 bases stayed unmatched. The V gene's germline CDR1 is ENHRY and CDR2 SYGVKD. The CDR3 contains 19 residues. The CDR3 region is CAISAGTSGALSSYNEQFF. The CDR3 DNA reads TGTGCCATCAGTGCCGGGACTAGCGGGGCACTGAGCTCCTACAATGAGCAGTTCTTC.

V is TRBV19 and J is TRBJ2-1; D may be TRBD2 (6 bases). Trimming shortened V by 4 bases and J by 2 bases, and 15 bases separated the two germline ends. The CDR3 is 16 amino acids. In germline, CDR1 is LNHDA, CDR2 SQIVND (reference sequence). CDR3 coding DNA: TGTGCCAGTAGTACAGGACGTCTAGCGACCTACAATGAGCAGTTCTTC. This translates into CASSTGRLATYNEQFF.

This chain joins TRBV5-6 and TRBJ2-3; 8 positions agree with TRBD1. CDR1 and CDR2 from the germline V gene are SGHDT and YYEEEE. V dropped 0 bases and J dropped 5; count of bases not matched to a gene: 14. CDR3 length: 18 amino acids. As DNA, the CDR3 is TGTGCCAGCAGCTTGGGGGTTTCCGGGACAGGAGTATTAGATACGCAGTATTTT. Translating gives CASSLGVSGTGVLDTQYF.

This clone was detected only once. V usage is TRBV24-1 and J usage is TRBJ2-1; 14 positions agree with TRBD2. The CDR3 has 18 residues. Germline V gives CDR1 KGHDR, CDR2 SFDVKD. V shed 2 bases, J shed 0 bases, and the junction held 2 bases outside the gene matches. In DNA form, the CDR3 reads TGTGCCACCAGTGATTCAGGGACTAGCGGGAGCTCCTACAATGAGCAGTTCTTC. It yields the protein CATSDSGTSGSSYNEQFF.

CDR3 in amino acids: CASRASTGGREKLFF. The CDR3 coding sequence is TGTGCCAGCAGGGCTTCGACAGGGGGCCGCGAAAAACTGTTTTTT. V usage is TRBV6-5 and J usage is TRBJ1-4, with TRBD1 matching over 10 bases. Losses at the gene ends were 6 bases for V and 8 bases for J; bases not matched to a gene: 9. Germline-derived CDR1 and CDR2 are MNHEY and SVGAGI. CDR3 length: 15 residues.

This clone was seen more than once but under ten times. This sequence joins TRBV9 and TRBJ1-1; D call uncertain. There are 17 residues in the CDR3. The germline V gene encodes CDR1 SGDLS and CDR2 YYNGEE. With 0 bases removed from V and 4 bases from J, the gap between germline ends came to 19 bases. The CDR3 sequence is CASSVEAQDGLGTEAFF. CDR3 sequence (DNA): TGTGCCAGCAGCGTAGAGGCCCAGGATGGGTTGGGCACTGAAGCTTTCTTT.

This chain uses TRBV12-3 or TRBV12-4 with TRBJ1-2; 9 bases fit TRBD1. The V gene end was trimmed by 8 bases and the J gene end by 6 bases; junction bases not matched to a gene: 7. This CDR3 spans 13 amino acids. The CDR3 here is CASAPDRGHGYTF. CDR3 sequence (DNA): TGTGCCAGCGCCCCGGACAGGGGTCATGGCTACACCTTC.

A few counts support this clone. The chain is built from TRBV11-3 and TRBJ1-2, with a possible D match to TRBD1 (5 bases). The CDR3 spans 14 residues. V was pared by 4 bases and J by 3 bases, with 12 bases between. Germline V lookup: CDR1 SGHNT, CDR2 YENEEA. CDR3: CASSSRTNHYGYTF. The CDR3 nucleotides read TGTGCCAGCAGCTCTAGGACAAACCACTATGGCTACACCTTC.

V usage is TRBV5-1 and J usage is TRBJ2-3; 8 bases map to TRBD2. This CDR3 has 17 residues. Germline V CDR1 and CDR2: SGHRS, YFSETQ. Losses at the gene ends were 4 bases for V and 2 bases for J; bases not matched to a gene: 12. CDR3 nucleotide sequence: TGCGCCAGCAGCCCCAAAGAGCGGGAGCCGTACACAGATACGCAGTATTTT. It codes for CASSPKEREPYTDTQYF.

In DNA form, the CDR3 reads TGTGCCAGCGGAGCGGAATATCAGCCCCAGCATTTT. This gives the protein CASGAEYQPQHF. V gene TRBV6-5 combines with J gene TRBJ1-5; no firm D call. Germline CDR1 MNHEY, CDR2 SVGAGI. V was trimmed by 8 bases and J by 5 bases, leaving 10 bases between them. The CDR3 runs 12 residues.

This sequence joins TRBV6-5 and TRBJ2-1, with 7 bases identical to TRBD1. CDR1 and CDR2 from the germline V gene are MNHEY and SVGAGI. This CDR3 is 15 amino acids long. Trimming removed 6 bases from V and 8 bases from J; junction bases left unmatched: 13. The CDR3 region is CASRPGTAYRDEQFF. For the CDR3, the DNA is TGTGCCAGCAGACCCGGGACAGCCTACCGGGATGAGCAGTTCTTC.

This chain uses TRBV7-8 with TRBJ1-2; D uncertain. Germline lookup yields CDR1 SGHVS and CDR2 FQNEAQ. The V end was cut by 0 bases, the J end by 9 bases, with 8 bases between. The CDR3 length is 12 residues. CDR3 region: CASSLARLSYTF. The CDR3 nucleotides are TGTGCCAGCAGCTTAGCGCGCCTTAGCTACACCTTC.

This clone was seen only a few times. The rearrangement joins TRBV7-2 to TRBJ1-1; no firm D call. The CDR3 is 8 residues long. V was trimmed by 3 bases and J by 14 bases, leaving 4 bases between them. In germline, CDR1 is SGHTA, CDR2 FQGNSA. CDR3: CASSFGFF. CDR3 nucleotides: TGTGCCAGCAGCTTCGGGTTCTTT.